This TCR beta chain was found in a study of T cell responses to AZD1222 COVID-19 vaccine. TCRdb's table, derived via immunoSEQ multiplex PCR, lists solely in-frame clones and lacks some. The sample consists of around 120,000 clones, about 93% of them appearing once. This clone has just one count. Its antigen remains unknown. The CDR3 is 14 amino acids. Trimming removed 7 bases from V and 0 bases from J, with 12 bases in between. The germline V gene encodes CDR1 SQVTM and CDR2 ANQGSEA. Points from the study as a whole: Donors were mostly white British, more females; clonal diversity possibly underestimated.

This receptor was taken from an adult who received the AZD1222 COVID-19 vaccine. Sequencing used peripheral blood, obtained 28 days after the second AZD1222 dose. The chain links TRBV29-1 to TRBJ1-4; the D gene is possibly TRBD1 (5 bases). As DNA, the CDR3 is TGCAGCGGGACTACAGGATCAACTAATGAAAAACTGTTTTTT. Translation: CSGTTGSTNEKLFF. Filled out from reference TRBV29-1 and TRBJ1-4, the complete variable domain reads SAVISQKPSRDICQRGTSLTIQCQVDSQVTMMFWYRQQPGQSLTLIATANQGSEATYESGFVIDKFPISRPNLTFSTLTVSNMSPEDSSIYLCSGTTGSTNEKLFFGSGTQLSVL.